This T cell receptor (beta chain) was sequenced for a study of T cell changes during pregnancy in multiple sclerosis. Trimming removed 5 bases from V and 1 base from J, with 11 bases in between. Germline V gene data show CDR1 as SGHVS and CDR2 as FNYEAQ. This CDR3 contains 14 residues. The protocol was immunoSEQ multiplex PCR, while the TCRdb copy is restricted to in-frame clones and leaves out a portion. The table shows 85,000 to 100,000 clones, with around 93% occurring only once. This chain uses TRBV7-6 with TRBJ1-1; D gene ambiguous. The clonotype comes from a female donor with multiple sclerosis, enrolled in a pregnancy study. This material consisted of peripheral blood, taken before pregnancy. The CDR3 is CASSASPRNTEAFF. The CDR3 nucleotides read TGTGCCAGCAGCGCTAGCCCGAGGAACACTGAAGCTTTCTTT.